The next 12 T cell receptor beta chains were all read from a single sample in a study of T-cell reconstitution after alpha-beta-depleted transplantation in children. Construction of the TCRbeta library involved unique molecular identifiers. MiXCR was run by TCRdb on the PCR reads, yielding one entry per CDR3 protein. The repertoire holds hundreds of thousands of distinct CDR3 sequences, with 16% as singletons. Source: PBMCs from the stem cell graft donor, taken from the stem cell graft. The receptor source for this set is a human donor who donated a stem cell graft to a child with acute myeloid leukemia.

This clonotype was observed many times. The gene calls are TRBV20-1 and TRBJ2-7; maybe TRBD1 (6 bases). V gave up 3 bases and J gave up 3 bases, with 12 bases separating them. The CDR3 sequence is 13 residues long. Germline CDR1 reads DFQATT; CDR2 reads SNEGSKA (reference sequence). This CDR3 is CSASPGVDYEQYF. DNA of the CDR3: TGCAGTGCTAGCCCAGGGGTTGACTACGAGCAGTACTTC.

This clonotype was counted between two and nine times. The chain links TRBV27 to TRBJ1-2; TRBD1 matches at 10 bases. The CDR3 has 13 residues. CDR1 is MNHEY, CDR2 SMNVEV, per germline (reference sequence). The V segment lost 6 bases and the J segment 8 bases; nucleotides outside the gene matches: 6. The CDR3 DNA follows: TGTGCCAGCAGAAGACAGGGGGCTCGGGGCTACACCTTC. Translated: CASRRQGARGYTF.

This clonotype was found once. The J gene is TRBJ2-1, the V gene TRBV3-1, with D possibly TRBD1 on 5 matching bases. CDR3 length: 15 amino acids. Looked up from germline, CDR1 is LGHDT and CDR2 is YNNKEL (reference sequence). V lost 5 bases to trimming and J lost 9 bases, with 20 bases between them. The CDR3 region is CASSKRPAGYGEQFF. The CDR3 coding sequence is TGTGCCAGCAGCAAGCGCCCGGCAGGGTACGGTGAGCAGTTCTTC.

The chain is built from TRBV7-8 and TRBJ2-3, with D perhaps matching TRBD2 (5 bases). V lost 7 bases and J 4 bases, leaving 15 bases between the germline ends. Germline V gene sequence: CDR1 SGHVS, CDR2 FQNEAQ. The CDR3 runs 14 residues. The CDR3 sequence is CASIPLTGSDTQYF. As DNA, the CDR3 is TGTGCCAGCATCCCCCTGACGGGGTCAGATACGCAGTATTTT. The full variable domain, in which reference TRBV7-8 and TRBJ2-3 provide the parts outside the CDR3, is GAGVSQSPRYKVAKRGQDVALRCDPISGHVSLFWYQQALGQGPEFLTYFQNEAQLDKSGLPSDRFFAERPEGSVSTLKIQRTQQEDSAVYLCASIPLTGSDTQYFGPGTRLTVL.

Many counts were recorded for this clonotype. This chain connects TRBV12-3 or TRBV12-4 to TRBJ2-2; D gene uncertain. The ends were cut back, 11 bases at V and 0 bases at J, with 13 bases in the middle. This CDR3 region has 14 residues. The DNA of the CDR3 is TGTGCCGGTGCCACGACAACGAACACCGGGGAGCTGTTTTTT. This gives the protein CAGATTTNTGELFF.

A few counts support this clonotype. The gene calls are TRBV5-5 and TRBJ2-5; 7 positions match TRBD1. Germline trimming cut 4 bases from V and 5 bases from J; bases unmatched to any gene: 5. The CDR3 runs 13 residues. Germline CDR1 and CDR2: SGHKS and YYEKEE (reference sequence). The CDR3 region has the DNA TGTGCCAGCAGCCCGGGGACAGCCGAGACCCAGTACTTC. It codes for CASSPGTAETQYF. The full variable domain, in which reference TRBV5-5 and TRBJ2-5 provide the parts outside the CDR3, is DAGVTQSPTHLIKTRGQQVTLRCSPISGHKSVSWYQQVLGQGPQFIFQYYEKEERGRGNFPDRFSARQFPNYSSELNVNALLLGDSALYLCASSPGTAETQYFGPGTRLLVL.

In this sample, this clonotype turned up a few times. The chain uses TRBV4-1 and TRBJ1-1, with D possibly being TRBD1 (6 bases). This CDR3 is built from 15 residues. Trimming took off 0 bases at V and 0 bases at J, with 8 bases between the two ends. Germline CDR1 MGHRA, CDR2 YSYEKL. This CDR3 reads CASSQDQGLNTEAFF. DNA of the CDR3: TGCGCCAGCAGCCAAGATCAGGGGTTGAACACTGAAGCTTTCTTT.

The table lists this clonotype with many counts. V usage is TRBV7-6 and J usage is TRBJ1-3, with D uncertain. The germline V gene encodes CDR1 SGHVS and CDR2 FNYEAQ. The V and J ends lost 1 base and 0 bases respectively, with 7 bases between them. The length of the CDR3 is 15 residues. CDR3 in DNA: TGTGCCAGCAGCTTAGAGTCCTTCTCTGGAAACACCATATATTTT. Its translation: CASSLESFSGNTIYF.

Ten or more counts support this clonotype. The chain couples TRBV20-1 to TRBJ1-5, with D possibly TRBD1 on 6 matching bases. Germline loops: CDR1 DFQATT, CDR2 SNEGSKA (reference sequence). This CDR3 is 12 amino acids long. Trimming left V 7 bases short and J 4 bases short, with 11 bases between. This CDR3 is CSVSRGNQPQHF. Here the CDR3 DNA reads TGCAGTGTAAGCAGGGGAAATCAGCCCCAGCATTTT.

Only a few counts were recorded for this clonotype. This chain uses TRBV27 with TRBJ2-7; the match to TRBD1 covers 10 bases. Germline V gives CDR1 MNHEY, CDR2 SMNVEV (reference sequence). V lost 3 bases to trimming and J lost 3 bases; unmatched junction nucleotides: 5. The CDR3 totals 15 residues. The CDR3 spells CASSLTGGAGYEQYF. CDR3 sequence (DNA): TGTGCCAGCAGTTTGACAGGGGGCGCAGGCTACGAGCAGTACTTC.

Many counts were recorded for this clonotype. This chain joins TRBV4-2 and TRBJ1-5; D call uncertain. Trimming removed 1 base at V and 4 bases at J, with 11 bases between. This CDR3 is built from 15 residues. The germline V gene has CDR1 LGHNA and CDR2 YNFKEQ. The CDR3 reads CASSQVNRRNQPQHF. CDR3 nucleotide sequence: TGTGCCAGCAGCCAAGTGAATCGGAGGAATCAGCCCCAGCATTTT.

V and J are TRBV6-2 or TRBV6-3 and TRBJ1-2; the D gene is possibly TRBD1 (5 bases). V was shortened by 4 bases and J by 4 bases, with 19 bases between the two germline ends. This CDR3 is built from 16 residues. Germline V lookup: CDR1 MNHEY, CDR2 SVGEGT. This CDR3 reads CASSFSTARLTYGYTF. Written as DNA, the CDR3 is TGTGCCAGCAGTTTTTCGACAGCGCGCCTCACCTATGGCTACACCTTC.